This T cell receptor beta chain emerged from a study of CD8 T cells in ankylosing spondylitis. Findings of the study overall: In synovial fluid and blood from reactive arthritis, some motif variants were previously reported. Typical of ankylosing spondylitis blood, it appeared, was a TCR beta motif of under 10 highly homologous variants. Reports say disease-linked clones showed up significantly more in matched ankylosing spondylitis synovial fluid.

Only a few counts were recorded for this clonotype. Its antigen is still unknown. One entry per CDR3 protein, called by TCRdb with MiXCR from the 5' RACE reads. This table holds approximately 260,000 distinct CDR3 sequences, 15% to 20% found once. Germline V gives CDR1 SNHLY, CDR2 FYNNEI. The CDR3 loop spans 17 amino acids. V lost 1 base and J 1 base, leaving 15 bases between the germline ends. The rearrangement joins TRBV2 to TRBJ2-3; maybe TRBD2 (6 bases). Sequencing was performed on blood, either unsorted or a sorted T cell fraction (not recorded which). The receptor was isolated from a male donor with ankylosing spondylitis or in good health (not recorded which). The CDR3 spells CASSEGVGRVGTDTQYF. DNA of the CDR3: TGTGCCAGCAGTGAAGGGGTCGGGAGAGTGGGCACAGATACGCAGTATTTT. The complete variable domain, with remaining parts taken from reference TRBV2 and TRBJ2-3, reads EPEVTQTPSHQVTQMGQEVILRCVPISNHLYFYWYRQILGQKVEFLVSFYNNEISEKSEIFDDQFSVERPDGSNFTLKIRSTKLEDSAMYFCASSEGVGRVGTDTQYFGPGTRLTVL.